This T cell receptor (beta chain) emerged from a study of T cell changes during pregnancy in multiple sclerosis. Produced via immunoSEQ multiplex PCR; TCRdb's table is partial and in-frame only. Of over 65,000 clones in the sample, 90% to 95% were seen once. The CDR3 length is 14 residues. Per germline, CDR1 SGHNT and CDR2 YYREEE (reference sequence). After removal of 4 bases from V and 5 bases from J, the junction contained 3 bases not matched to a gene. The TCR originated in a female donor with multiple sclerosis, enrolled in a pregnancy study. This material consisted of peripheral blood, taken in the first trimester of pregnancy. The rearrangement links TRBV5-4 to TRBJ1-6, with 7 bases identical to TRBD1. The DNA for the CDR3 is TGTGCCAGCAGCCTGGGACAGAATAATTCACCCCTCCACTTT. Protein: CASSLGQNNSPLHF.